These 13 T cell receptor beta chains share one sample of origin, sequenced in a study of spatial heterogeneity in lung cancer. Described time point: sample taken at primary tumor resection. Whole RNA from tumor, nontumor lung or frozen PBMC was sequenced unsorted. TCRdb re-derived calls from the 5' RACE reads in MiXCR, one entry per CDR3 protein. The data contain about 36,000 distinct CDR3 sequences, around 5.5% of them seen just once; the ten biggest clones take up more than 25%. The sample was PBMCs, taken at surgery. These receptors were collected from a female donor with early-stage non-small cell lung cancer.

This clonotype was counted at least ten times. The gene calls are TRBV11-2 and TRBJ2-1; D may match TRBD1 or TRBD2 (6 bases each). V shed 2 bases and J shed 3 bases, with 14 bases lying between them. The CDR3 runs 16 residues. Per germline, CDR1 SGHAT and CDR2 FQNNGV. The CDR3 bases are TGTGCCAGCAGCTTATGGGGGGCGAAAAACTACAATGAGCAGTTCTTC. Its translation is CASSLWGAKNYNEQFF. Using reference TRBV11-2 and TRBJ2-1 for the parts outside the CDR3, the full variable domain is EAGVAQSPRYKIIEKRQSVAFWCNPISGHATLYWYQQILGQGPKLLIQFQNNGVVDDSQLPKDRFSAERLKGVDSTLKIQPAKLEDSAVYLCASSLWGAKNYNEQFFGPGTRLTVL.

The sample holds many counts of this clonotype. This rearrangement joins TRBV20-1 to TRBJ2-3; no definite D call. The CDR3 loop spans 16 amino acids. V was clipped by 3 bases and J by 2 bases, with 18 bases between them. Germline V gene data show CDR1 as DFQATT and CDR2 as SNEGSKA (reference sequence). The CDR3: CSASLYPILTTDTQYF. The CDR3 nucleotides read TGCAGTGCTAGCTTATACCCGATACTAACCACAGATACGCAGTATTTT.

This clonotype was detected many times. This sequence joins TRBV27 and TRBJ2-1, with 11 bases that match TRBD1. This CDR3 is built from 15 residues. In germline, CDR1 is MNHEY, CDR2 SMNVEV (reference sequence). Trimming cost V 5 bases and J 9 bases; bases outside gene matches: 9. The CDR3 region has the DNA TGTGCCAGCAGTCTAAAAGGGACAGGGGGTGCTGAGCAGTTCTTC. This codes for CASSLKGTGGAEQFF.

This clonotype came up many times. The chain combines TRBV4-1 with TRBJ2-1; D is possibly TRBD2 (5 bases). CDR3 length: 17 residues. Deletions cut 0 bases from V and 2 bases from J, with 14 bases between. Germline V gene sequence: CDR1 MGHRA, CDR2 YSYEKL. CDR3 sequence: CASSQDPAGQPYNEQFF. Written as DNA, the CDR3 is TGCGCCAGCAGCCAAGATCCGGCGGGCCAACCCTACAATGAGCAGTTCTTC.

This clonotype showed up many times. This chain connects TRBV6-2 or TRBV6-3 to TRBJ1-2; possible D gene TRBD1, 5 bases. The ends were cut back, 2 bases at V and 8 bases at J, with 15 bases in the middle. The CDR3 runs to 14 residues. Germline values: CDR1 MNHEY, CDR2 SVGEGT. The CDR3 region has the DNA TGTGCCAGCAGTTACGCCGGGGCGCGAAGGGGCTACACCTTC. Its translation: CASSYAGARRGYTF.

This clonotype was picked up many times. The J gene is TRBJ2-7, the V gene TRBV6-1; no firm D call. The germline V and J ends were trimmed by 0 bases and 3 bases, with 9 bases remaining between them. This CDR3 contains 14 residues. CDR1 and CDR2 (germline): MNHNS, SASEGT. The DNA for the CDR3 is TGTGCCAGCAGTGAAGCGCTCGGTGTCTACGAGCAGTACTTC. Translating it yields CASSEALGVYEQYF.

This clonotype was recorded a few times. V is TRBV5-1 and J is TRBJ1-1; unclear D gene. CDR1 is SGHRS and CDR2 is YFSETQ in the germline V gene. The CDR3 runs to 13 residues. The V gene lost 3 bases and the J gene lost 0 bases, with 6 bases spanning the gap. CDR3 protein: CASSSTVNTEAFF. In DNA form, the CDR3 reads TGCGCCAGCAGCTCGACCGTGAACACTGAAGCTTTCTTT. The whole variable domain, remainder taken from reference TRBV5-1 and TRBJ1-1, is KAGVTQTPRYLIKTRGQQVTLSCSPISGHRSVSWYQQTPGQGLQFLFEYFSETQRNKGNFPGRFSGRQFSNSRSEMNVSTLELGDSALYLCASSSTVNTEAFFGQGTRLTVV.

In its sample, this clonotype was seen once. A read error may be the cause here, since a much bigger clone is one base away. This likely comes from a read error, as the CDR3 has no conserved phenylalanine or tryptophan at its end. J is TRBJ2-5 and V is TRBV12-3 or TRBV12-4; D is perhaps TRBD2 (6 bases). This CDR3 has 15 residues. The V end lost 6 bases, the J end lost 3 bases, and 17 bases lay between the germline ends. The DNA for the CDR3 is TGTGCCAGCAGCACCCTAGCGTCCCGTGAAGAGACCCAGTACCTC. Protein sequence: CASSTLASREETQYL.

This clonotype appeared many times. This rearrangement joins TRBV20-1 to TRBJ1-4; D is unresolved. The V end was cut by 7 bases, the J end by 3 bases, with 15 bases between. The CDR3 is made up of 14 amino acids. CDR1 and CDR2 from the germline V gene are DFQATT and SNEGSKA (reference sequence). CDR3 protein: CSVLDKIANEKLFF. The CDR3 DNA sequence: TGCAGTGTCCTCGATAAGATTGCTAATGAAAAACTGTTTTTT.

Ten or more counts support this clonotype. The gene calls are TRBV4-1 and TRBJ2-2, with D tentatively TRBD1 or TRBD2 (6 bases each). CDR1 MGHRA and CDR2 YSYEKL come from the germline V gene. The V end lost 4 bases, the J end lost 5 bases, and 20 bases lay between the germline ends. The CDR3 is 17 residues long. CDR3 amino acids: CASSRLLVGGKTGELFF. Written as DNA, the CDR3 is TGCGCCAGCAGCCGCTTACTTGTCGGGGGCAAGACCGGGGAGCTGTTTTTT.

In its sample, this clonotype is medium-sized (0.01 to 0.1%). V gene TRBV5-1 combines with J gene TRBJ2-3; D remains unclear. The CDR3 sequence is 16 residues long. Trimming left V 2 bases short and J 2 bases short, with 15 bases between. From germline, CDR1 is SGHRS and CDR2 YFSETQ. DNA of the CDR3: TGCGCCAGCAGCTTCGTGGGCCGTTCCCTCACAGATACGCAGTATTTT. It encodes CASSFVGRSLTDTQYF.

This clonotype came up many times. The chain employs TRBV7-9 and TRBJ2-2; D perhaps matches TRBD2 (6 bases). The CDR3 spans 13 residues. Between the trimmed V and J ends, which lost 5 bases and 5 bases, there was a span of 9 bases. The germline gives CDR1 SEHNR, CDR2 FQNEAQ (reference sequence). CDR3 nucleotides: TGTGCCAGCAGCCTGGAGGGGACCGGGGAGCTGTTTTTT. Translation gives CASSLEGTGELFF.

In its sample, this clonotype was seen many times. The rearrangement uses TRBV15 and TRBJ1-1, with a possible D match to TRBD1 (5 bases). Germline loops: CDR1 LNHNV, CDR2 YYDKDF (reference sequence). The CDR3 has 15 residues. Trimming left V 1 base short and J 5 bases short, with 14 bases between. CDR3 coding DNA: TGTGCCACCAGCAGAGCCGGGACCCGCGGGACTGAAGCTTTCTTT. The encoded protein is CATSRAGTRGTEAFF. Supplemented by reference TRBV15 and TRBJ1-1, the full variable domain reads DAMVIQNPRYQVTQFGKPVTLSCSQTLNHNVMYWYQQKSSQAPKLLFHYYDKDFNNEADTPDNFQSRRPNTSFCFLDIRSPGLGDTAMYLCATSRAGTRGTEAFFGQGTRLTVV.